A selection of T cell receptor beta chains follows, all from one sample in a study of OX40 agonist ivuxolimab in advanced cancers. Assay used: immunoSEQ multiplex PCR; TCRdb lists only in-frame clones, some missing. The sample has some 79,000 clones; about 94% are singletons. The sequencing here drew on CD4+ or CD8+ T cells sorted from blood, taken in a trial of the OX40 agonist ivuxolimab. These receptors were taken from an adult with an advanced solid tumor such as melanoma, head and neck, liver or kidney cancer. Both conserved end residues are trimmed from each CDR3. Clone size, where shown, is once, few, many, or a class for clones that have expanded.

J,V,size,CDR3
TRBJ1-5,TRBV6-1,NA,ASSEAGGFGQPQH
TRBJ2-3,TRBV9,NA,ASTYSGLGDTQY
TRBJ1-4,TRBV4-3,NA,ASSPFGTGRGNEKLF
TRBJ2-5,TRBV11-2,NA,ASSLEAETQY
TRBJ2-1,TRBV5-1,NA,ASSFWTSGTGDEQF
TRBJ2-3,TRBV4-3,NA,ASSQGGSTDTQY
TRBJ2-5,TRBV19,NA,ASSGQPLAETQY
TRBJ1-2,TRBV4-1,NA,ASSPTTGGEYGYT
TRBJ2-6,TRBV19,NA,ASRDGFSGANVLT
TRBJ2-2,TRBV2,NA,ASSGGNTGELF
TRBJ1-4,TRBV6-6,once,ASTHSRTGRVEKLF
TRBJ2-3,TRBV10-3,NA,AIQPGLAGGTDTQY
TRBJ2-1,TRBV10-3,few,AISDGGLAGDHNEQF
TRBJ1-1,TRBV11-3,NA,ASSLMNTEAF
TRBJ2-1,TRBV2,NA,ASSEAGLASSYNEQF
TRBJ1-2,TRBV20-1,NA,SAPESVGYT
TRBJ1-1,TRBV27,NA,ASSADPRVMNTEAF
TRBJ1-5,TRBV7-9,NA,ASSLGIQPQH
TRBJ2-2,TRBV5-4,few,ASSQVSDTGELF
TRBJ1-4,TRBV6-5,once,ASSYDRGEEKLF
TRBJ2-7,TRBV30,NA,AWSGDTHSYEQY
TRBJ1-5,TRBV27,few,ASSLVGDQPQH
TRBJ2-2,TRBV14,few,ASSQVVDTGELF
TRBJ2-1,TRBV18,NA,ASSPKLAGGPDEQF
TRBJ1-1,TRBV19,NA,ASSRGMGNTEAF
TRBJ2-6,TRBV2,NA,ASSEREVGANVLT
TRBJ2-7,TRBV19,NA,ASSKQGAQTYEQY
NA,TRBV30,NA,AWSVSGARYDFYEQY
TRBJ2-1,TRBV5-4,NA,ASSRLGLADNEQF
TRBJ1-5,TRBV19,NA,ASSIGSQRSNQPQH
TRBJ1-2,TRBV28,once,ASSSGQGANYGYT
TRBJ2-1,TRBV5-1,NA,ASSLGGNLEHNEQF
TRBJ2-1,TRBV6-5,NA,ASSYLERVGNEQF
TRBJ2-1,TRBV9,NA,ASSTQASGAYNEQF
TRBJ2-2,TRBV11-3,NA,ASSLEQGTGELF
TRBJ1-3,TRBV29-1,NA,SVQGSGNTIY
TRBJ1-4,TRBV10-2,NA,ASRATPGQGVRGEKLF
TRBJ1-2,TRBV19,NA,ASSNTNYGYT